Each of the 15 T cell receptor beta chains below was sequenced from the same sample in a study of cytomegalovirus exposure and HLA in healthy donors. The PCR had 60 Vbeta and 13 Jbeta primers. Measured with immunoSEQ multiplex PCR; TCRdb has only the in-frame clones, and not every one. This sample has 200,000 to 250,000 clones; approximately 70% occur once, and the top ten carry about 1.9%. The sample was PBMCs. All receptors derive from a woman in her 30s in good health and CMV-seronegative.

The genes are TRBV5-8 and TRBJ2-2; a possible D gene is TRBD1 (5 bases). Trimming removed 7 bases from V and 7 bases from J, with 8 bases in between. This CDR3 has 11 amino acids. Germline V lookup: CDR1 SGHTS, CDR2 YDEGEE. The CDR3 sequence is CASWGHGELFF. Written as DNA, the CDR3 is TGTGCCAGCTGGGGCCACGGGGAGCTGTTTTTT.

The rearrangement uses TRBV5-1 and TRBJ1-1; no reliable D call. V lost 0 bases, J lost 7 bases, and 13 bases lay in between. The CDR3 covers 14 residues. In germline, CDR1 is SGHRS, CDR2 YFSETQ. CDR3 amino acids: CASSLGTPLIEAFF. CDR3 coding DNA: TGCGCCAGCAGCTTGGGCACTCCCCTCATTGAAGCTTTCTTT. Full variable domain (outside the CDR3, taken from reference TRBV5-1 and TRBJ1-1): KAGVTQTPRYLIKTRGQQVTLSCSPISGHRSVSWYQQTPGQGLQFLFEYFSETQRNKGNFPGRFSGRQFSNSRSEMNVSTLELGDSALYLCASSLGTPLIEAFFGQGTRLTVV.

The chain uses TRBV7-9 and TRBJ2-5, with unresolved D. The end of the DNA aligns better with TRBJ2-7, so the J call may be wrong. This CDR3 spans 13 amino acids. Looked up from germline, CDR1 is SEHNR and CDR2 is FQNEAQ (reference sequence). The CDR3 region has the DNA TGTGCCAGCAGCTTAGACAGATCCTACGAGCAGTACTTC. It codes for CASSLDRSYEQYF.

This clone was counted once. This chain joins TRBV7-9 and TRBJ1-1; 7 bases match TRBD1. There are 14 residues in the CDR3. The germline CDR1 and CDR2 sequences are SEHNR and FQNEAQ (reference sequence). V gave up 6 bases and J gave up 3 bases; unmatched junction bases: 7. The CDR3 reads CASSLTGSDTEAFF. The CDR3 bases are TGTGCCAGCAGTCTGACAGGGTCGGACACTGAAGCTTTCTTT.

V and J are TRBV9 and TRBJ2-5, with D perhaps TRBD2 (5 bases). The germline V gene has CDR1 SGDLS and CDR2 YYNGEE. The CDR3 extends over 15 amino acids. Between the trimmed V and J ends, which lost 1 base and 2 bases, there was a span of 12 bases. As DNA, the CDR3 is TGTGCCAGCAGCGTACTCCCCAGCGGTCAAGAGACCCAGTACTTC. It codes for CASSVLPSGQETQYF.

The J gene is TRBJ1-2, the V gene TRBV5-6; D is unresolved. The length of the CDR3 is 14 residues. V lost 0 bases, J lost 0 bases, and 6 bases lay in between. Germline V CDR1 and CDR2: SGHDT, YYEEEE. DNA of the CDR3: TGTGCCAGCAGCTTGGGAACGGCTAACTATGGCTACACCTTC. Its protein is CASSLGTANYGYTF.

V and J are TRBV5-6 and TRBJ2-7; 8 bases fit TRBD1. CDR3 size: 15 residues. CDR1 and CDR2 (germline): SGHDT, YYEEEE. The J segment lost 3 bases and the V segment lost 2 bases, leaving 7 bases of the junction unmatched. The CDR3 reads CASSFRTGSLYEQYF. The CDR3 bases are TGTGCCAGCAGCTTCCGGACAGGGTCCCTCTACGAGCAGTACTTC.

This chain joins TRBV5-1 and TRBJ1-4; D is ambiguous. Germline CDR1 reads SGHRS; CDR2 reads YFSETQ. V dropped 4 bases and J dropped 0 bases, with 16 bases sitting between them. The CDR3 spans 17 residues. The CDR3 DNA follows: TGCGCCAGCAGCGCTAACCCCTTAAGTGCAACTAATGAAAAACTGTTTTTT. This translates into CASSANPLSATNEKLFF.

This clone was recorded a few times. The chain employs TRBV6-6 and TRBJ2-1; TRBD2 matches 12 bases. Germline V gene sequence: CDR1 MNHNY, CDR2 SVGAGI (reference sequence). The CDR3 contains 15 residues. Trimming removed 6 bases from V and 10 bases from J; junction bases left unmatched: 10. CDR3: CASSPGLAGSKEQFF. The CDR3 nucleotides read TGTGCCAGCAGCCCCGGACTAGCGGGGTCAAAGGAGCAGTTCTTC.

The chain couples TRBV30 to TRBJ2-7; the D gene is possibly TRBD2 (5 bases). CDR1 GTSNPN and CDR2 SVGIG come from the germline V gene (reference sequence). This CDR3 is 15 amino acids long. The germline V and J ends were trimmed by 0 bases and 0 bases, with 12 bases remaining between them. CDR3 loop: CAWSVVGAYSYEQYF. For the CDR3, the DNA is TGTGCCTGGAGTGTAGTGGGAGCCTACTCCTACGAGCAGTACTTC.

The chain combines TRBV7-8 with TRBJ1-3; D remains ambiguous. The CDR3 runs 13 residues. The V and J ends lost 3 bases and 4 bases respectively, with 7 bases between them. The germline V gene has CDR1 SGHVS and CDR2 FQNEAQ. CDR3 sequence reads: CASSFGQGNTIYF. The CDR3 DNA reads as TGTGCCAGCAGCTTCGGTCAAGGAAACACCATATATTTT.

The CDR3 here is CASSLNPTSGRAQETQYF. In DNA, the CDR3 is TGTGCCAGCTCACTCAACCCGACTAGCGGGAGGGCCCAAGAGACCCAGTACTTC. This chain uses TRBV18 with TRBJ2-5; 14 bases agree with TRBD2. CDR3 length: 18 amino acids. Germline assignment: CDR1 KGHSH and CDR2 LQKENI. V shed 4 bases and J 1 base; nucleotides not matched to a gene: 8.

V is TRBV7-9 and J is TRBJ1-5; no clear D. Germline V gene data show CDR1 as SEHNR and CDR2 as FQNEAQ (reference sequence). The CDR3 totals 14 residues. Trimming cost V 5 bases and J 1 base, with 9 bases left between them. This CDR3 reads CASSTGGSNQPQHF. The CDR3, as DNA: TGTGCCAGCAGCACCGGAGGGAGCAATCAGCCCCAGCATTTT.

The chain is built from TRBV7-8 and TRBJ1-3; 7 nucleotides agree with TRBD1. The CDR3 has 15 amino acids. The V gene end was trimmed by 4 bases and the J gene end by 2 bases; junction bases not matched to a gene: 5. The V gene's germline CDR1 is SGHVS and CDR2 FQNEAQ. The DNA of the CDR3 is TGTGCCAGCAGCTCATCAGGGGGAACTGGAAACACCATATATTTT. It yields the protein CASSSSGGTGNTIYF.

The J gene is TRBJ2-1, the V gene TRBV7-2; 8 bases are a match to TRBD2. Germline loops: CDR1 SGHTA, CDR2 FQGNSA. Unmatched junction bases numbered 2, after V lost 2 bases and J lost 2 bases. The CDR3 runs 15 residues. This chain's CDR3 is CASSLNGGAYNEQFF. The CDR3 DNA is TGTGCCAGCAGCTTAAACGGGGGGGCCTACAATGAGCAGTTCTTC.